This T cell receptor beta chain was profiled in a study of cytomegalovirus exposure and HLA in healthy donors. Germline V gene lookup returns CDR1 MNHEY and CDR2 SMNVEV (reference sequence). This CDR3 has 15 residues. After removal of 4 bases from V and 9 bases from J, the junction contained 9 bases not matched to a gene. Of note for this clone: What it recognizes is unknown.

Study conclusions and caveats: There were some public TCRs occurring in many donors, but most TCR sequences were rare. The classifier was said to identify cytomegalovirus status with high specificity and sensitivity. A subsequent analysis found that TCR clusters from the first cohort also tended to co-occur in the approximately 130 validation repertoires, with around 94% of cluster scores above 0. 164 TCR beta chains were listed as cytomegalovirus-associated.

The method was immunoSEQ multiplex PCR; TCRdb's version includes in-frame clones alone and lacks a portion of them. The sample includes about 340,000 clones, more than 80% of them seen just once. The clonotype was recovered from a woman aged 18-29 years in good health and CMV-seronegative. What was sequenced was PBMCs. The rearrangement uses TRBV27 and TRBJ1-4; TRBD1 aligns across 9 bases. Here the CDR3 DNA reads TGTGCCAGCAGTTACCAACAGGGGGCTGTTCAAAAACTGTTTTTT. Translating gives CASSYQQGAVQKLFF.